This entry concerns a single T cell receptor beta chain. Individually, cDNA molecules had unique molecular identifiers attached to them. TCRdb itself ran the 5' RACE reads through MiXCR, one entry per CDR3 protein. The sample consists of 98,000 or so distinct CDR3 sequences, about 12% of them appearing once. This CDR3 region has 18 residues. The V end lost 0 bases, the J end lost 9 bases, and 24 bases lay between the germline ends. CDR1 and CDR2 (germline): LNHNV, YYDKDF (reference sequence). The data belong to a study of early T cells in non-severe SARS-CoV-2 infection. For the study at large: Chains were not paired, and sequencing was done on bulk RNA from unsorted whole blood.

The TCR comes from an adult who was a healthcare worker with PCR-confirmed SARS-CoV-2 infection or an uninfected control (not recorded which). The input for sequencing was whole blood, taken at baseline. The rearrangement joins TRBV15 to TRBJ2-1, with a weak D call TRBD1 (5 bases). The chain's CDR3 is CATSRDLVASDRGGEQFF. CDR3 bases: TGTGCCACCAGCAGAGATCTTGTCGCGTCCGACAGAGGCGGTGAGCAGTTCTTC.